This is a list of T cell receptor beta chains from one sample in a study of cytomegalovirus exposure and HLA in healthy donors. The data were produced by immunoSEQ multiplex PCR, yet TCRdb's version contains in-frame clones alone and is incomplete. This sample has 150,000 or so clones, with approximately 83% found just once. Source material: PBMCs. The receptors originated from a man aged 18 to 30 in good health and CMV-seropositive. Each CDR3 is given with its conserved first and last residue. A D gene is named only where the DNA matches it firmly. Not all rows give a size; the values are once, few, many and, for expanded clones, a class.

v_call,d_call,cdr3_length,j_call,clone_size,cdr3_aa,cdr3_nt
TRBV5-1,NA,14,TRBJ1-3,NA,CASREQGPGNTIYF,TGCGCCAGCAGAGAACAGGGTCCTGGAAACACCATATATTTT
TRBV5-4,NA,15,TRBJ1-5,NA,CASSLDSHSNQPQHF,TGTGCCAGCAGCTTGGACAGTCATAGCAATCAGCCCCAGCATTTT
TRBV5-1,TRBD2,16,TRBJ2-1,NA,CASSFPAGGPVDEQFF,TGCGCCAGCAGCTTCCCGGCGGGGGGGCCTGTTGATGAGCAGTTCTTC
TRBV30,TRBD1,16,TRBJ2-2,NA,CAWSVTGTGGTGELFF,TGTGCCTGGAGTGTAACTGGGACAGGGGGAACCGGGGAGCTGTTTTTT
TRBV5-1,NA,14,TRBJ2-3,NA,CASSLVVKTDTQYF,TGCGCCAGCAGCTTGGTTGTCAAAACAGATACGCAGTATTTT
TRBV19,TRBD2,16,TRBJ2-5,NA,CASSPRGEVIGETQYF,TGTGCCAGTAGCCCCCGGGGGGAGGTTATCGGAGAGACCCAGTACTTC
TRBV6-5,TRBD1,16,TRBJ1-4,NA,CASSYGVEGAGEKLFF,TGTGCCAGCAGTTATGGGGTGGAGGGGGCGGGTGAAAAACTGTTTTTT
TRBV21-1,NA,16,TRBJ2-7,NA,CASSKRRTGLVWEQYF,TGTGCCAGCAGCAAACGAAGAACAGGGTTGGTTTGGGAGCAGTACTTC
TRBV4-1,NA,13,TRBJ1-2,NA,CASSQTLNYGYTF,TGCGCCAGCAGCCAGACTCTTAACTATGGCTACACCTTC
TRBV14,NA,13,TRBJ2-1,NA,CASSPASYNEQFF,TGTGCCAGCAGCCCCGCGTCCTACAATGAGCAGTTCTTC
TRBV29-1,TRBD1,13,TRBJ2-3,once,CSVRQGSTDTQYF,TGCAGCGTCAGACAGGGGAGCACAGATACGCAGTATTTT
TRBV30,NA,12,TRBJ2-5,NA,CAWSMGRSAQYF,TGTGCCTGGAGTATGGGCAGGTCGGCCCAGTACTTC
TRBV9,NA,14,TRBJ2-5,once,CASSVVANQETQYF,TGTGCCAGCAGCGTAGTAGCGAACCAAGAGACCCAGTACTTC
TRBV30,NA,11,TRBJ2-7,NA,CAWSVQVEQYF,TGTGCCTGGAGTGTACAGGTCGAGCAGTACTTC
TRBV19,TRBD1,16,TRBJ1-2,NA,CASSPSLDRVNYGYTF,TGTGCCAGTAGTCCTAGCTTGGACAGGGTTAACTATGGCTACACCTTC
TRBV4-3,TRBD2,17,TRBJ2-3,NA,CASSPGGAGDSTDTQYF,TGCGCCAGCAGCCCGGGCGGGGCGGGGGATAGCACAGATACGCAGTATTTT
TRBV29-1,NA,13,TRBJ1-2,NA,CSVEDAENYGYTF,TGCAGCGTTGAAGACGCCGAGAACTATGGCTACACCTTC
TRBV7-6,TRBD2,18,TRBJ2-2,NA,CASSQGLAGASSTGELFF,TGTGCCAGCAGCCAAGGACTAGCGGGGGCGTCATCAACCGGGGAGCTGTTTTTT
TRBV28,TRBD1,14,TRBJ1-4,NA,CASRPGTGIEKLFF,TGTGCCAGCAGGCCCGGGACAGGGATTGAAAAACTGTTTTTT
TRBV5-1,NA,14,TRBJ1-3,NA,CASGNTGTGNTIYF,TGCGCCAGCGGTAACACAGGGACTGGAAACACCATATATTTT
TRBV7-2,TRBD2,14,TRBJ2-5,NA,CASSPTSEQETQYF,TGTGCCAGCAGCCCAACTAGCGAGCAGGAGACCCAGTACTTC
TRBV29-1,TRBD1,14,TRBJ1-3,NA,CSVVRGLAGNTIYF,TGCAGCGTGGTGAGGGGGCTGGCTGGAAACACCATATATTTT
TRBV7-6,TRBD1,15,TRBJ2-3,NA,CASSLEGAMTDTQYF,TGTGCCAGCAGCTTAGAGGGGGCAATGACAGATACGCAGTATTTT
TRBV7-9,NA,12,TRBJ1-2,NA,CASSLDTYGYTF,TGTGCCAGCAGCTTAGACACATATGGCTACACCTTC
TRBV11-3,NA,17,TRBJ1-3,once,CASSLGTWTSSGNTIYF,TGTGCCAGCAGCTTAGGTACCTGGACAAGCTCTGGAAACACCATATATTTT
TRBV7-2,NA,11,TRBJ2-1,NA,CASSHRDEQFF,TGTGCCAGCAGCCATAGAGATGAGCAGTTCTTC
TRBV2,TRBD1,15,TRBJ2-1,NA,CASSRQGSSYNEQFF,TGTGCCAGCAGCCGACAGGGGAGTTCTTACAATGAGCAGTTCTTC
TRBV5-1,NA,13,TRBJ1-5,NA,CASSSSEGQPQHF,TGCGCCAGCAGCTCCTCAGAGGGACAGCCCCAGCATTTT
TRBV2,TRBD1,14,TRBJ2-2,NA,CASNPGQGPGELFF,TGTGCCAGCAATCCAGGACAGGGTCCCGGGGAGCTGTTTTTT
TRBV6-5,TRBD1,16,TRBJ1-5,NA,CASSSMDRVLDQPQHF,TGTGCCAGCAGTTCCATGGACAGGGTCCTTGATCAGCCCCAGCATTTT
TRBV6-6,NA,13,TRBJ1-1,NA,CASSSTPNTEAFF,TGTGCCAGCAGTTCGACACCGAACACTGAAGCTTTCTTT
TRBV5-4,TRBD2,16,TRBJ2-3,NA,CASSMGLATSTDTQYF,TGTGCCAGCAGCATGGGACTAGCGACTAGCACAGATACGCAGTATTTT
TRBV18,TRBD1,15,TRBJ1-1,NA,CASSPGTGIGAEAFF,TGTGCCAGCTCACCAGGGACAGGGATCGGCGCTGAAGCTTTCTTT
TRBV7-2,TRBD1,12,TRBJ2-7,NA,CAGRTGIHEQYF,TGTGCCGGACGGACAGGGATCCACGAGCAGTACTTC
TRBV10-3,NA,15,TRBJ2-2,few,CAIRVGSFNTGELFF,TGTGCCATCAGAGTCGGGTCCTTCAACACCGGGGAGCTGTTTTTT
TRBV25-1,TRBD1,14,TRBJ2-7,NA,CATTDRGGTYEQYF,TGTGCCACCACGGACAGGGGAGGTACCTACGAGCAGTACTTC
TRBV6-5,TRBD1,15,TRBJ1-2,NA,CASSQDRGRLGGYTF,TGTGCCAGCAGTCAGGACAGGGGCCGCCTTGGAGGCTACACCTTC
TRBV6-5,NA,12,TRBJ1-3,NA,CASGVTGNTIYF,TGTGCCAGCGGAGTTACTGGAAACACCATATATTTT
TRBV5-5,TRBD1,16,TRBJ1-1,NA,CASSFPKRTGDTEAFF,TGTGCCAGCAGTTTCCCCAAGAGGACAGGGGACACTGAAGCTTTCTTT
TRBV25-1,NA,11,TRBJ1-2,NA,CASSAVYGYTF,TGTGCCAGCAGTGCCGTTTATGGCTACACCTTC
TRBV19,TRBD1,15,TRBJ1-2,NA,CASKGQGAQRDGYTF,TGTGCCAGTAAGGGACAGGGGGCGCAAAGAGATGGCTACACCTTC
TRBV5-4,TRBD1,16,TRBJ1-2,NA,CASSLKTLGTGNGYTF,TGTGCCAGCAGCTTGAAAACTCTAGGGACAGGGAATGGCTACACCTTC
TRBV6-5,TRBD1,14,TRBJ1-5,once,CASRMTGGGEPQHF,TGTGCCAGCAGAATGACAGGGGGCGGGGAGCCCCAGCATTTT
TRBV27,TRBD2,15,TRBJ2-3,NA,CASSLIAGRTDTQYF,TGTGCCAGCAGTCTTATAGCGGGGAGGACAGATACGCAGTATTTT
TRBV5-6,NA,16,TRBJ1-1,NA,CASSFRTVGMNTEAFF,TGTGCCAGCAGCTTTCGGACAGTCGGAATGAACACTGAAGCTTTCTTT
TRBV7-8,NA,15,TRBJ1-2,once,CASSRRGRGNYGYTF,TGTGCCAGCAGCAGAAGGGGGAGGGGGAACTATGGCTACACCTTC
TRBV6-5,TRBD1,13,TRBJ2-7,NA,CASSGTGPYEQYF,TGTGCCAGCAGTGGGACAGGGCCCTACGAGCAGTACTTC
TRBV5-1,NA,15,TRBJ1-1,NA,CASNREGLMNTEAFF,TGCGCCAGCAACAGGGAGGGGCTCATGAACACTGAAGCTTTCTTT
TRBV7-9,NA,12,TRBJ2-7,few,CASSFPSGEQYF,TGTGCCAGCAGCTTTCCTTCGGGAGAGCAGTACTTC
TRBV5-4,NA,16,TRBJ2-5,NA,CASSLGLAGSQETQYF,TGTGCCAGCAGCTTGGGTTTGGCGGGATCCCAAGAGACCCAGTACTTC
TRBV19,NA,11,TRBJ1-1,NA,CASTGGFGAFF,TGTGCTTCGACGGGGGGTTTTGGAGCTTTCTTT
TRBV4-1,TRBD1,15,TRBJ2-7,NA,CASSQRLQGAYEQYF,TGCGCCAGCAGCCAGAGGCTACAGGGGGCTTACGAGCAGTACTTC
TRBV15,NA,12,TRBJ2-7,NA,CVTSEEGWEQYF,TGTGTCACCAGCGAGGAGGGTTGGGAGCAGTACTTC
TRBV30,TRBD1,16,TRBJ1-3,NA,CAWTDGHRGQGNTIYF,TGTGCCTGGACTGACGGACACAGGGGGCAGGGAAACACCATATATTTT
TRBV18,NA,16,TRBJ1-6,NA,CASSPRGEGYNSPLHF,TGTGCCAGCTCACCACGGGGGGAAGGCTATAATTCACCCCTCCACTTT